A selection of T cell receptor beta chains follows, all from one sample in a study of shared clonotypes between healthy human individuals. This table comes from immunoSEQ multiplex PCR, and its TCRdb copy is limited to in-frame clones, with some not included. The repertoire holds around 640,000 clones, with roughly 96% as singletons. Specimen: naive CD8+ T cells sorted from blood. All receptors come from a woman in her 30s in good health. Each CDR3 is given with its conserved first and last residue. Fields, in order: clone size, J gene, V gene, D gene, CDR3 DNA, CDR3 protein. The D gene is left open where the match is weak. The size entry is marked missing in some rows and otherwise reads once, few, many or a size class.

clone_size: .; j_call: TRBJ2-3; v_call: TRBV28; d_call: TRBD2; cdr3_nt: TGTGCCAGCAGTTTATTTCTGGACAGGGGGACTAATGGACTAGCGGGAGACTACTCAGATACGCAGTATTTT; cdr3_aa: CASSLFLDRGTNGLAGDYSDTQYF
clone_size: .; j_call: TRBJ2-3; v_call: TRBV4-1; d_call: TRBD2; cdr3_nt: TGCGCCAGCAGCCAAGATCGTGTCGGACTAGCGGGAATCACAGATACGCAGTATTTT; cdr3_aa: CASSQDRVGLAGITDTQYF
clone_size: .; j_call: TRBJ2-7; v_call: TRBV10-3; d_call: .; cdr3_nt: TGTGCCATCAGTGATAAGGGGGTCGAGCAGTACTTC; cdr3_aa: CAISDKGVEQYF
clone_size: once; j_call: TRBJ2-4; v_call: TRBV27; d_call: .; cdr3_nt: TGTGCCAGCAGTTCCCCAACTGACAAAAACATTCAGTACTTC; cdr3_aa: CASSSPTDKNIQYF
clone_size: .; j_call: TRBJ1-1; v_call: TRBV28; d_call: .; cdr3_nt: TGTGCCAGCATAGGGGGGGCGCCTTTGGTTGGGGCTTTCTTT; cdr3_aa: CASIGGAPLVGAFF
clone_size: .; j_call: TRBJ1-1; v_call: TRBV6-5; d_call: TRBD1; cdr3_nt: TGTGCCAGCAGTGAAAACAGGGGGCGGACTGAAGCTTTCTTT; cdr3_aa: CASSENRGRTEAFF
clone_size: .; j_call: TRBJ2-7; v_call: TRBV7-9; d_call: .; cdr3_nt: TGTGCCAGCAGCTCGATGGCACAGGGTTACGAGCAGTACTTC; cdr3_aa: CASSSMAQGYEQYF
clone_size: .; j_call: TRBJ2-1; v_call: TRBV4-1; d_call: TRBD2; cdr3_nt: TGCGCCAGCAGCCAAGGAAGTAGCGGGAGTAGGTATGAGCAGTTCTTC; cdr3_aa: CASSQGSSGSRYEQFF
clone_size: .; j_call: TRBJ2-2; v_call: TRBV9; d_call: .; cdr3_nt: TGTGCCAGCAGGAGAGGGGATAGCGACACCGGGGAGCTGTTTTTT; cdr3_aa: CASRRGDSDTGELFF
clone_size: .; j_call: TRBJ2-5; v_call: TRBV27; d_call: .; cdr3_nt: TGTGCCAGCAGCAAAAGAGCCCAGTACTTC; cdr3_aa: CASSKRAQYF
clone_size: .; j_call: TRBJ2-1; v_call: TRBV18; d_call: TRBD2; cdr3_nt: TGTGCCAGCTCACCACCCGGGAGGGCCGAATACGTCTATGAGCAGTTCTTC; cdr3_aa: CASSPPGRAEYVYEQFF
clone_size: .; j_call: TRBJ2-7; v_call: TRBV27; d_call: .; cdr3_nt: TGTGCCAGCGGGGGAGGAGGGTCCTACGAGCAGTACTTC; cdr3_aa: CASGGGGSYEQYF
clone_size: .; j_call: TRBJ2-5; v_call: TRBV28; d_call: .; cdr3_nt: TGTGCCAGCAGCCGAACCTGGGAGACCCAGTACTTC; cdr3_aa: CASSRTWETQYF
clone_size: .; j_call: TRBJ2-2; v_call: TRBV4-1; d_call: .; cdr3_nt: TGCGCCAGCAGCCAAATATCAGGGAATACCGGGGAGCTGTTTTTT; cdr3_aa: CASSQISGNTGELFF
clone_size: .; j_call: TRBJ2-1; v_call: TRBV4-2; d_call: .; cdr3_nt: TGTGCCAGCAGCCAAGAGACAGGACTTTACAATGAGCAGTTCTTC; cdr3_aa: CASSQETGLYNEQFF
clone_size: .; j_call: TRBJ2-3; v_call: TRBV28; d_call: TRBD2; cdr3_nt: TGTGCCAGCAGTGGGGGGGAGCCTTCCCACTCTACAAGCACAGATACGCAGTATTTT; cdr3_aa: CASSGGEPSHSTSTDTQYF
clone_size: .; j_call: TRBJ1-1; v_call: TRBV5-1; d_call: .; cdr3_nt: TGCGCCAGCAGCTTGGGGATGAACACTGAAGCTTTCTTT; cdr3_aa: CASSLGMNTEAFF
clone_size: .; j_call: TRBJ1-1; v_call: TRBV14; d_call: .; cdr3_nt: TGTGCCAGCAGCCAAGAATTCCGGGGGTCACTCGGGTTCACTGAAGCTTTCTTT; cdr3_aa: CASSQEFRGSLGFTEAFF
clone_size: .; j_call: TRBJ2-7; v_call: TRBV28; d_call: .; cdr3_nt: TGTGCCAGCAGTTCAGGGGCTAGCGATTCCTACGAGCAGTACTTC; cdr3_aa: CASSSGASDSYEQYF
clone_size: .; j_call: TRBJ1-1; v_call: TRBV7-9; d_call: .; cdr3_nt: TGTGCCAGCAGCCAGGGGACGGTAAACACTGAAGCTTTCTTT; cdr3_aa: CASSQGTVNTEAFF
clone_size: once; j_call: TRBJ2-3; v_call: TRBV28; d_call: .; cdr3_nt: TGTGCCAGCAGTCCTACTATGGATACGCAGTATTTT; cdr3_aa: CASSPTMDTQYF
clone_size: .; j_call: TRBJ2-2; v_call: TRBV5-6; d_call: .; cdr3_nt: TGTGCCAGCAGCGTCATGAGTGGGCCCACCGGGGAGCTGTTTTTT; cdr3_aa: CASSVMSGPTGELFF
clone_size: .; j_call: TRBJ2-3; v_call: TRBV11-2; d_call: .; cdr3_nt: TGTGCCAGCAGCGGCGACTTGAGCGGGTCTACAGATACGCAGTATTTT; cdr3_aa: CASSGDLSGSTDTQYF
clone_size: few; j_call: TRBJ1-1; v_call: TRBV2; d_call: .; cdr3_nt: TGTGCCAGCAGTGAAGGTCTAGAGAACACTGAAGCTTTCTTT; cdr3_aa: CASSEGLENTEAFF
clone_size: once; j_call: TRBJ2-1; v_call: TRBV6-1; d_call: .; cdr3_nt: TGTGCCAGCAGTGAAGCGCTTCCTTGGGACCCGCCGGAGCAGTTCTTC; cdr3_aa: CASSEALPWDPPEQFF
clone_size: .; j_call: TRBJ2-3; v_call: TRBV5-1; d_call: .; cdr3_nt: TGCGCCAGCAGCTTGGTCCTTCGAGTGGCAGATACGCAGTATTTT; cdr3_aa: CASSLVLRVADTQYF
clone_size: once; j_call: TRBJ2-7; v_call: TRBV19; d_call: TRBD2; cdr3_nt: TGTGCCAGTGGGGGACTAGCGGATTCCTACGAGCAGTACTTC; cdr3_aa: CASGGLADSYEQYF
clone_size: .; j_call: TRBJ1-2; v_call: TRBV7-3; d_call: .; cdr3_nt: TGTGCCAGCAGTAACGGACATGGCTACACCTTC; cdr3_aa: CASSNGHGYTF
clone_size: .; j_call: TRBJ1-5; v_call: TRBV28; d_call: .; cdr3_nt: TGTGCCAGCAGTCCCCAGGGAAGGGGGCAGCCCCAGCATTTT; cdr3_aa: CASSPQGRGQPQHF
clone_size: .; j_call: TRBJ2-1; v_call: TRBV7-6; d_call: TRBD2; cdr3_nt: TGTGCCAGCAGCCGAACCGGGACTAGCAGCTACAATGAGCAGTTCTTC; cdr3_aa: CASSRTGTSSYNEQFF
clone_size: .; j_call: TRBJ2-7; v_call: TRBV21-1; d_call: .; cdr3_nt: TGTGCCAGCGACTTCGGGGACAGTTGTTCGACCTACGAGCAGTACTTC; cdr3_aa: CASDFGDSCSTYEQYF
clone_size: .; j_call: TRBJ1-1; v_call: TRBV2; d_call: .; cdr3_nt: TGTGCCAGCAGTGAAAGACAGTCGAACACTGAAGCTTTCTTT; cdr3_aa: CASSERQSNTEAFF
clone_size: .; j_call: TRBJ2-1; v_call: TRBV27; d_call: TRBD2; cdr3_nt: TGTGCCAGCAGACCGGCACTAGCGGGAGGCAATGAGCAGTTCTTC; cdr3_aa: CASRPALAGGNEQFF
clone_size: .; j_call: TRBJ1-1; v_call: TRBV28; d_call: TRBD1; cdr3_nt: TGTGCCAGCAGCCCGGGACAGGGAGTTTTAGCTTTCTTT; cdr3_aa: CASSPGQGVLAFF
clone_size: .; j_call: TRBJ2-7; v_call: TRBV28; d_call: TRBD2; cdr3_nt: TGTGCCAGCAGTAGGACTAGCGGGAGTTCCTACGAGCAGTACTTC; cdr3_aa: CASSRTSGSSYEQYF
clone_size: .; j_call: TRBJ2-7; v_call: TRBV7-2; d_call: .; cdr3_nt: TGTGCCAGCAGCCTATTCTACGAGCAGTACTTC; cdr3_aa: CASSLFYEQYF
clone_size: .; j_call: TRBJ1-1; v_call: TRBV4-1; d_call: .; cdr3_nt: TGCGCCAGCAGCCAAGTAGAGGGGACTGAAGCTTTCTTT; cdr3_aa: CASSQVEGTEAFF
clone_size: .; j_call: TRBJ2-2; v_call: TRBV10-3; d_call: TRBD2; cdr3_nt: TGTGCCATCAGTGAACCGTTTCGCGGGAGTTCCACCGGGGAGCTGTTTTTT; cdr3_aa: CAISEPFRGSSTGELFF
clone_size: .; j_call: TRBJ1-1; v_call: TRBV27; d_call: .; cdr3_nt: TGTGCCAGCACCCCCAGGGTGGGAATTTCTGAAGCTTTCTTT; cdr3_aa: CASTPRVGISEAFF
clone_size: .; j_call: TRBJ2-7; v_call: TRBV7-9; d_call: .; cdr3_nt: TGTGCCAGCAGCTTAGAGCTCTCACAGGGATACCGCGAGCAGTACTTC; cdr3_aa: CASSLELSQGYREQYF
clone_size: .; j_call: TRBJ2-7; v_call: TRBV7-9; d_call: .; cdr3_nt: TGTGCCAGCAGCTTAGTAGGGACACTCGATTACGAGCAGTACTTC; cdr3_aa: CASSLVGTLDYEQYF
clone_size: .; j_call: TRBJ2-7; v_call: TRBV19; d_call: .; cdr3_nt: TGTGCCAGTAGTATAAGGGCGGGCTACGAGCAGTACTTC; cdr3_aa: CASSIRAGYEQYF
clone_size: .; j_call: TRBJ1-5; v_call: TRBV28; d_call: .; cdr3_nt: TGTGCCAGCAGTGAAGGTCTAGTCAATCAGCCCCAGCATTTT; cdr3_aa: CASSEGLVNQPQHF
clone_size: .; j_call: TRBJ2-7; v_call: TRBV6-5; d_call: TRBD1; cdr3_nt: TGTGCCAGCAGTTACGGGACAGGGGCCCACGAGCAGTACTTC; cdr3_aa: CASSYGTGAHEQYF
clone_size: .; j_call: TRBJ1-2; v_call: TRBV27; d_call: TRBD1; cdr3_nt: TGTGCCAGCACCCGACTGGGACAGGGGGACTATGGCTACACCTTC; cdr3_aa: CASTRLGQGDYGYTF
clone_size: .; j_call: TRBJ2-7; v_call: TRBV29-1; d_call: .; cdr3_nt: TGCAGCGTGGAAACAGATTACGAGCAGTACTTC; cdr3_aa: CSVETDYEQYF
clone_size: .; j_call: TRBJ1-1; v_call: TRBV27; d_call: TRBD1; cdr3_nt: TGTGCCAGCAGTTTAGGGACAGGGGGCACTGAAGCTTTCTTT; cdr3_aa: CASSLGTGGTEAFF
clone_size: .; j_call: TRBJ1-2; v_call: TRBV28; d_call: TRBD1; cdr3_nt: TGTGCCAGCAGGCGAACCGGGACAGGGGGAGATGGCTACACCTTC; cdr3_aa: CASRRTGTGGDGYTF
clone_size: .; j_call: TRBJ2-3; v_call: TRBV27; d_call: TRBD2; cdr3_nt: TGTGCCAGCAAACTAGCGGAACTCACAGATACGCAGTATTTT; cdr3_aa: CASKLAELTDTQYF
clone_size: .; j_call: TRBJ2-3; v_call: TRBV7-3; d_call: .; cdr3_nt: TGTGCCAGCAGCTCCCGGGTTGGCACAGATACGCAGTATTTT; cdr3_aa: CASSSRVGTDTQYF
clone_size: .; j_call: TRBJ2-7; v_call: TRBV9; d_call: .; cdr3_nt: TGTGCCAGCAGCGTAGCTTCGACGGGAGTAGCCTACGAGCAGTACTTC; cdr3_aa: CASSVASTGVAYEQYF
clone_size: .; j_call: TRBJ2-1; v_call: TRBV7-9; d_call: TRBD2; cdr3_nt: TGTGCCAGCAGCCATCAGTTAGCGGGAGCAGACAATGAGCAGTTCTTC; cdr3_aa: CASSHQLAGADNEQFF
clone_size: .; j_call: TRBJ2-5; v_call: TRBV20-1; d_call: .; cdr3_nt: TGCAGTGCTCACCGCGAGACCCAGTACTTC; cdr3_aa: CSAHRETQYF